This T cell receptor (beta chain) was sequenced for a study of CD8+CD57+ T cells in acquired aplastic anemia. In the study overall: An average of roughly 3 ug of DNA was obtained from sorted CD4+ and CD8+ cells. CD4+ reads averaged around 9.9 million in healthy donors. Overall study findings and caveats: Comparison of patients with controls identified some 29 shared CD8+ CDR3 sequences. Patients and healthy controls showed no significant CD8+ Simpson's diversity difference.

Both TCR beta VDJ combination and CDR3 sequence profiling were carried out. Genomic DNA was the template for this profiling. Via MiXCR, TCRdb re-called the reads, giving one row per CDR3 protein. Altogether 190,000 or so distinct CDR3 sequences are present, over 60% being singletons, with the ten largest covering 25% to 30%. The CDR3 consists of 17 residues. Germline V lookup: CDR1 DFQATT, CDR2 SNEGSKA (reference sequence). The V gene end was trimmed by 2 bases and the J gene end by 4 bases; junction bases not matched to a gene: 10. The sample holds many counts of this clonotype. Its specificity is not known.

The V and J genes are TRBV20-1 and TRBJ2-2; 10 positions match TRBD2. Sequenced material: sorted CD4+, CD8+, or CD8+CD57+ T cells (not recorded which) from PBMCs. The receptor was derived from a human donor in good health. The CDR3 is CSARPILAGDATGELFF. The CDR3 coding sequence is TGCAGTGCTAGACCAATTCTAGCGGGAGATGCCACCGGGGAGCTGTTTTTT.